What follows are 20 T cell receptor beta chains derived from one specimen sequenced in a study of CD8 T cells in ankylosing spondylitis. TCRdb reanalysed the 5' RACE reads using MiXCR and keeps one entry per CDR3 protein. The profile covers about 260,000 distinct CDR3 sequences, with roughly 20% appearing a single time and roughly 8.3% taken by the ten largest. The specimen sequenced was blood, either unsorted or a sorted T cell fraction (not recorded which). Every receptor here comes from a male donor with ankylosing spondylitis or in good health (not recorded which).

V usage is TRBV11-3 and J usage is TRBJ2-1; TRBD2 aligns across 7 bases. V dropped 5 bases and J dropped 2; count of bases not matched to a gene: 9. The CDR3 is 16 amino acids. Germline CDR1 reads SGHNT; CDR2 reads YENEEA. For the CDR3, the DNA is TGTGCCAGCAGCCCCGGAGGGAGGGTGCCCTACAATGAGCAGTTCTTC. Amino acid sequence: CASSPGGRVPYNEQFF. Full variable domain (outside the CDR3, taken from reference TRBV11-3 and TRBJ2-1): EAGVVQSPRYKIIEKKQPVAFWCNPISGHNTLYWYLQNLGQGPELLIRYENEEAVDDSQLPKDRFSAERLKGVDSTLKIQPAELGDSAVYLCASSPGGRVPYNEQFFGPGTRLTVL.

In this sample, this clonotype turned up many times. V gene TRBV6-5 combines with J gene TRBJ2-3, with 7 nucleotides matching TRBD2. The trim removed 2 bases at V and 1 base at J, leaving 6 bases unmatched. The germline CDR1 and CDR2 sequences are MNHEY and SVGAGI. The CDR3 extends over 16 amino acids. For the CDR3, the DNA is TGTGCCAGCAGTTACACCGGACTAGTGGGCACAGATACGCAGTATTTT. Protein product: CASSYTGLVGTDTQYF.

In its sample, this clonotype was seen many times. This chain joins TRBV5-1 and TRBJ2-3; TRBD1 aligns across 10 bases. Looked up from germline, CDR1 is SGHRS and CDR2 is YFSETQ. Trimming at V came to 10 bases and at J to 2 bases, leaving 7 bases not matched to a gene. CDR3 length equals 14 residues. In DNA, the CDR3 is TGCGCCGGAGGGACAGGGGATCTCACAGATACGCAGTATTTT. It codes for CAGGTGDLTDTQYF.

The chain's CDR3 is CASSLSEAFYGYTF. CDR3 DNA sequence: TGTGCCAGCAGCTTAAGCGAAGCCTTTTATGGCTACACCTTC. The rearrangement joins TRBV7-9 to TRBJ1-2, with D hard to call. V was clipped by 2 bases and J by 5 bases, with 12 bases between them. CDR1 is SEHNR, CDR2 FQNEAQ, per germline (reference sequence). There are 14 residues in the CDR3. The full variable domain, completed using reference TRBV7-9 and TRBJ1-2, is DTGVSQNPRHKITKRGQNVTFRCDPISEHNRLYWYRQTLGQGPEFLTYFQNEAQLEKSRLLSDRFSAERPKGSFSTLEIQRTEQGDSAMYLCASSLSEAFYGYTFGSGTRLTVV.

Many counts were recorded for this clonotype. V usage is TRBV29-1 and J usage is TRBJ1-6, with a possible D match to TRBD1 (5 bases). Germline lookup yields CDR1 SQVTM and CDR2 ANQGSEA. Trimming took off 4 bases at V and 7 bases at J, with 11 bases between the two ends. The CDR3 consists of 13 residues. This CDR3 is CSVAAGYNSPLHF. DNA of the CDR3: TGCAGCGTTGCCGCAGGGTACAATTCACCCCTCCACTTT.

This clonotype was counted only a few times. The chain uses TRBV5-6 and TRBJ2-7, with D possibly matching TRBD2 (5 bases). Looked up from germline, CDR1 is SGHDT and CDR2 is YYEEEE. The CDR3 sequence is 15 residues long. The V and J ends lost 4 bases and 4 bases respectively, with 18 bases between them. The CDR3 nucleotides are TGTGCCAGCAGCGTTAGAATGTTGGGAGTTTACGAGCAGTACGTC. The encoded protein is CASSVRMLGVYEQYV.

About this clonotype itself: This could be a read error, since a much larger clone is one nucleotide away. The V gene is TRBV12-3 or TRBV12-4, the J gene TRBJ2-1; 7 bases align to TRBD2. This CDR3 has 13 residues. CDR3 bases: TGTGCCAGCAGTCCCGGGACTAACAATGGGCAGTTCTTC. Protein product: CASSPGTNNGQFF.

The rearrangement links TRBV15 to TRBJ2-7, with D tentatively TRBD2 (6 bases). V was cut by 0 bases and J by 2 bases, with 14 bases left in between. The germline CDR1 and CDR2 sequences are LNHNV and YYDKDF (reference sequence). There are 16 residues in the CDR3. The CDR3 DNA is TGTGCCACCAGCAGAGATGTGGCTAGCGCACCCTACGAGCAGTACGTC. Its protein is CATSRDVASAPYEQYV.

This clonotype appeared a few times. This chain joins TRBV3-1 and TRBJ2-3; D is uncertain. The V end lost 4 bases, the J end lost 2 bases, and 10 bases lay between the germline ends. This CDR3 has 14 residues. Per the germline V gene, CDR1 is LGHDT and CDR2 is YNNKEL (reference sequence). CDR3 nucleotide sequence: TGTGCCAGCAGCCTTTCCGCGGCCACAGATACGCAGTATTTT. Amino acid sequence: CASSLSAATDTQYF.

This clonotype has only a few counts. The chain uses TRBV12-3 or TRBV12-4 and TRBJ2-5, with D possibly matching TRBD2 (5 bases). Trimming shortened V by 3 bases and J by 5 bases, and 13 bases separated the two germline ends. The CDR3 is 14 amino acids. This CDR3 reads CASSLEDPWETQYF. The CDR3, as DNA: TGTGCCAGCAGTTTGGAGGATCCATGGGAGACCCAGTACTTC.

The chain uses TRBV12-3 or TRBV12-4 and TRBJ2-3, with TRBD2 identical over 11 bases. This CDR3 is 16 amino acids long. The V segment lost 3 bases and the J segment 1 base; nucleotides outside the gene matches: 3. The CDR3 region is CASSLASGGRTDTQYF. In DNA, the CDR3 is TGTGCCAGCAGTTTGGCTAGCGGGGGGCGCACAGATACGCAGTATTTT.

CDR3 in DNA: TGTGCCAGCAGTTTATCAATAGCGGGAGTGCGGGAGACCCAGTACTTC. Residues: CASSLSIAGVRETQYF. The chain has TRBV28 and TRBJ2-5; 9 bases agree with TRBD2. The CDR3 contains 16 residues. The V segment lost 1 base and the J segment 5 bases; nucleotides outside the gene matches: 8. Per the germline V gene, CDR1 is MDHEN and CDR2 is SYDVKM.

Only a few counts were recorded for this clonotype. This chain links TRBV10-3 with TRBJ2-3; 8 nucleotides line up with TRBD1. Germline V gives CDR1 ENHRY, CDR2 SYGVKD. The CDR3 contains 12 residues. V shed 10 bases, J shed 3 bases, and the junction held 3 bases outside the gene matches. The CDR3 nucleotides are TGTGCCACCAGGGGGCTTACAGATACGCAGTATTTT. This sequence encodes CATRGLTDTQYF.

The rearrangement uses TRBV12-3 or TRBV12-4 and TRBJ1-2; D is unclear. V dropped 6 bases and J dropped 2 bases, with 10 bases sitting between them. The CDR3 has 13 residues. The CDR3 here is CASRLGRNYGYTF. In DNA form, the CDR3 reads TGTGCCAGCAGGCTCGGTAGGAACTATGGCTACACCTTC.

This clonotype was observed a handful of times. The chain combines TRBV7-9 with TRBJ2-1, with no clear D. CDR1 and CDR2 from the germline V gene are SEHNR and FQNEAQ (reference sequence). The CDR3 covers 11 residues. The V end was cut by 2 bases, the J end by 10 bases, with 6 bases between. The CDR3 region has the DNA TGTGCCAGCAGCTTATTACAGGAGCAGTTCTTC. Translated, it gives CASSLLQEQFF.

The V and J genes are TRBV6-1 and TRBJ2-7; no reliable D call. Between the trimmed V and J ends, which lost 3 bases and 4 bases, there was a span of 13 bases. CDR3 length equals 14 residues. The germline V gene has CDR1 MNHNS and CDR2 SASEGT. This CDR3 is CASSEGEVVYEQYV. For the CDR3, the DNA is TGTGCCAGCAGTGAGGGCGAGGTGGTTTACGAGCAGTACGTC.

The CDR3 DNA reads as TGTGCCAGCAGCCCGAACGGGGAGACCCAGTACTTC. Translation gives CASSPNGETQYF. V and J are TRBV7-9 and TRBJ2-5; D is ambiguous. CDR3 length: 12 residues. Germline V gives CDR1 SEHNR, CDR2 FQNEAQ (reference sequence). The V gene lost 5 bases and the J gene lost 5 bases, with 9 bases spanning the gap.

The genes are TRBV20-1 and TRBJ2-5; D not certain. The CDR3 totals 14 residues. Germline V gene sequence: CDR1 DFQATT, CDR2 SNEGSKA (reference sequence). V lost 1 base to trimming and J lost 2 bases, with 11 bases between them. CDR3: CSARVPWIQETQYF. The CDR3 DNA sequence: TGCAGTGCTAGAGTTCCGTGGATACAAGAGACCCAGTACTTC.

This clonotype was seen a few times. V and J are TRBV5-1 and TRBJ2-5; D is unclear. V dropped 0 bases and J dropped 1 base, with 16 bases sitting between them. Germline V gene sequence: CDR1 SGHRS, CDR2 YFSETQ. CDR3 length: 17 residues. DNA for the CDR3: TGCGCCAGCAGCTTGGCCGGCGGCAGCGCACTCCAAGAGACCCAGTACTTC. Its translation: CASSLAGGSALQETQYF.

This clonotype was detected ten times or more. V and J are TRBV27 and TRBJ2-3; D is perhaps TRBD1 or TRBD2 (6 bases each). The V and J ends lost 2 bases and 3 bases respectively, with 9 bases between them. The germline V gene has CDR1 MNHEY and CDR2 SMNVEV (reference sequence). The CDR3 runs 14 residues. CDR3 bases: TGTGCCAGCAGTTTAACGGGGGCGACAGATACGCAGTATTTT. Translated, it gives CASSLTGATDTQYF.